The clone carrying this TCR beta chain has just a few counts. At one boundary the junction diverges from the germline segment, which might be a read error. TCRdb processed the 5' RACE reads anew with MiXCR; each CDR3 protein has one entry. The sample carries 45,000 to 70,000 distinct CDR3 sequences, 25% to 35% recorded once. The CDR3 loop spans 15 amino acids. The germline gives CDR1 SSHAT, CDR2 FNYEAQ (reference sequence). Memory CD4+ T cells were sorted as CD4+CD45RO+CD25- cells. The rearrangement uses TRBV7-7 and TRBJ2-5; TRBD1 agrees at 7 bases. Sequencing used tumor-infiltrating memory CD4+ T cells sorted from the breast tumor. This sample's subset: memory CD4+ T cells, CD4+CD45RO+CD25-. The source of this sequence is a female donor with breast cancer. CDR3 region: CASSLEGARQETQYF. DNA for the CDR3: TGTGCTAGCAGCTTAGAGGGGGCGAGGCAAGAGACCCAGTACTTC.